This is a list of T cell receptor beta chains from one sample in a study of control samples from healthy donors and cancer patients. Sequencing used immunoSEQ multiplex PCR; TCRdb keeps in-frame clones, though not all of them. The table shows approximately 150,000 clones, with 90% to 95% occurring only once. Sequencing input: blood. The receptors come from a man aged 35 to 55 in good health. The conserved cysteine and the conserved F or W are not part of the CDR3 here.

CDR3aa: ASSIKRASGNSYNEQF; j_gene: TRBJ2-1; v_gene: TRBV19
CDR3aa: SAIRDISTDTQY; j_gene: TRBJ2-3; v_gene: TRBV29-1
CDR3aa: ASSLGSTDTQY; j_gene: TRBJ2-3; v_gene: TRBV7-2
CDR3aa: ASSLGRMNTEAF; j_gene: TRBJ1-1; v_gene: TRBV6-5
CDR3aa: ASNSGVDTEAF; j_gene: TRBJ1-1; v_gene: TRBV5-4
CDR3aa: ASSVQRYGYT; j_gene: TRBJ1-2; v_gene: TRBV2
CDR3aa: ASSLVPGKGEKLF; j_gene: TRBJ1-4; v_gene: TRBV7-9
CDR3aa: ASSTLNEQF; j_gene: TRBJ2-1; v_gene: TRBV2
CDR3aa: ASSAGDYEQY; j_gene: TRBJ2-7; v_gene: TRBV9
CDR3aa: ATSDLGTNYGYT; j_gene: TRBJ1-2; v_gene: TRBV24-1